The 29 T cell receptor beta chains in this list originate from one sample, sequenced in a study of regulatory T cells in long-lasting Graves disease. Assembly of TCR beta libraries relied on iRepertoire HTBI primers together with Arm-PCR of CDR3 regions. TCRdb used MiXCR to reprocess the multiplex PCR reads, holding one entry per CDR3 protein. The sample has a few hundred thousand distinct CDR3 sequences, about a quarter seen once; the top ten hold roughly 28%. Documented time point: persistent/refractory GD, antithyroid drugs over 5 years with positive TRAb. Extracted PBMC RNA gave rise to the TCR library. The material sequenced was peripheral blood mononuclear cells (PBMCs), taken when the disease was refractory, from a patient treated with antithyroid drugs. The receptors come from a female donor with Graves disease.

There are many counts of this clonotype. This chain uses TRBV11-2 with TRBJ1-1, with D perhaps matching TRBD1 (5 bases). This CDR3 is 15 amino acids long. Germline loops: CDR1 SGHAT, CDR2 FQNNGV. V was cut by 5 bases and J by 0 bases, with 13 bases left in between. The CDR3 protein is CASSPGDGMNTEAFF. The CDR3 bases are TGTGCCAGCAGCCCTGGGGACGGAATGAACACTGAAGCTTTCTTT.

V and J are TRBV18 and TRBJ2-7; D possibly uses TRBD1 or TRBD2 (5 bases each). Germline CDR1 and CDR2: KGHSH and LQKENI. Trimming took off 0 bases at V and 6 bases at J, with 9 bases between the two ends. The CDR3 is 13 amino acids. This CDR3 is CASSPPEGLEQYF. In DNA, the CDR3 is TGTGCCAGCTCACCACCTGAGGGGCTCGAGCAGTACTTC.

This clonotype was seen a few times. V gene TRBV28 combines with J gene TRBJ2-7, with TRBD2 matching over 11 bases. CDR1 is MDHEN and CDR2 is SYDVKM in the germline V gene. The J segment lost 7 bases and the V segment lost 8 bases, leaving 16 bases of the junction unmatched. The CDR3 totals 16 residues. The CDR3 loop reads CASSPPGLAGGFEQYF. The CDR3 nucleotides read TGTGCCAGCTCACCACCGGGGCTAGCGGGAGGATTTGAGCAGTACTTC.

This clonotype came up many times. This rearrangement joins TRBV6-1 to TRBJ1-4, with D hard to call. The CDR3 length is 14 residues. V was shortened by 3 bases and J by 0 bases, with 5 bases between the two germline ends. Germline V lookup: CDR1 MNHNS, CDR2 SASEGT. DNA for the CDR3: TGTGCCAGCAGTGAGCCAGCAACTAATGAAAAACTGTTTTTT. Amino acids: CASSEPATNEKLFF.

Note on this clonotype: A much larger clonotype is one base distant, so this may be a read error. The conserved phenylalanine or tryptophan normally closing the CDR3 is absent here, so this likely arose from a read error. The rearrangement joins TRBV18 to TRBJ1-5; no definite D call. V lost 2 bases and J lost 1, with 9 bases in between. The CDR3 runs 15 residues. The V gene's germline CDR1 is KGHSH and CDR2 LQKENI. The chain's CDR3 is CASSPSSPSNQPQHL. CDR3 nucleotide sequence: TGTGCCAGCTCACCATCATCCCCAAGCAATCAGCCCCAGCATCTT.

This clonotype was observed many times. The rearrangement joins TRBV29-1 to TRBJ2-5; weak D call: TRBD2 (6 bases). From germline, CDR1 is SQVTM and CDR2 ANQGSEA. Between the trimmed V and J ends, which lost 7 bases and 5 bases, there was a span of 11 bases. The CDR3 length is 11 residues. CDR3 amino acids: CSATGGETQYF. DNA for the CDR3: TGCAGCGCGACCGGAGGGGAGACCCAGTACTTC.

This clonotype appeared many times. The rearrangement uses TRBV2 and TRBJ2-4, with no clear D. Per the germline V gene, CDR1 is SNHLY and CDR2 is FYNNEI. This CDR3 has 13 amino acids. Trimming left V 4 bases short and J 7 bases short, with 11 bases between. CDR3 residues: CASSGTVGNIQYF. CDR3 bases: TGTGCCAGCAGTGGGACCGTGGGGAACATTCAGTACTTC. The variable domain in full, completed from reference TRBV2 and TRBJ2-4, reads EPEVTQTPSHQVTQMGQEVILRCVPISNHLYFYWYRQILGQKVEFLVSFYNNEISEKSEIFDDQFSVERPDGSNFTLKIRSTKLEDSAMYFCASSGTVGNIQYFGAGTRLSVL.

This clonotype has more than one count but fewer than ten. The rearrangement joins TRBV7-8 to TRBJ1-1; 7 bases map to TRBD1. Germline values: CDR1 SGHVS, CDR2 FQNEAQ. J gave up 1 base and V 1 base, and 9 bases lay outside the gene matches. The CDR3 length is 17 residues. The CDR3 DNA is TGTGCCAGCAGCTTAGATCGTCCAGGGGGAAAGAACACTGAAGCTTTCTTT. Translation: CASSLDRPGGKNTEAFF.

On this clonotype: A much more abundant neighbour one base away suggests this may be a read error. The chain uses TRBV6-5 and TRBJ2-2; TRBD1 matches 8 bases. Germline V gene lookup returns CDR1 MNHEY and CDR2 SVGAGI. This CDR3 has 16 residues. J lost 6 bases, V lost 2 bases, and 8 bases had no gene match. The DNA for the CDR3 is TGTGCCAGCAGTTACCCAGGGGGCGCGTTATCCGGGGAGCTGTTTTTT. Protein product: CASSYPGGALSGELFF.

This chain uses TRBV11-1 with TRBJ2-1; 13 bases fit TRBD2. CDR1 is SGHAT and CDR2 is FQDESV in the germline V gene (reference sequence). The trim removed 5 bases at V and 2 bases at J, leaving 6 bases unmatched. CDR3 size: 17 residues. The CDR3: CASSLGLAGDTYNEQFF. The DNA for the CDR3 is TGTGCCAGCAGCCTCGGACTAGCGGGAGATACCTACAATGAGCAGTTCTTC.

In this sample, this clonotype turned up a few times. The gene calls are TRBV20-1 and TRBJ1-1; D remains ambiguous. This CDR3 region has 11 residues. Germline CDR1 is DFQATT and CDR2 is SNEGSKA (reference sequence). V dropped 3 bases and J dropped 7 bases, with 9 bases sitting between them. The CDR3 loop is CSARSPDEAFF. The CDR3, as DNA: TGCAGTGCTAGGTCCCCTGATGAAGCTTTCTTT.

V and J are TRBV11-2 and TRBJ2-7; TRBD1 matches 7 bases. The trim removed 4 bases at V and 3 bases at J, leaving 12 bases unmatched. The germline V gene encodes CDR1 SGHAT and CDR2 FQNNGV. There are 16 residues in the CDR3. The CDR3 coding sequence is TGTGCCAGCAGCTCATACAGGGGCCCCTACCTCTACGAGCAGTACTTC. Translated: CASSSYRGPYLYEQYF.

This clonotype was detected ten times or more. V usage is TRBV3-1 and J usage is TRBJ1-1; 9 bases are a match to TRBD1. The V and J ends lost 2 bases and 4 bases, in that order; junction bases with no gene match: 5. The germline V gene encodes CDR1 LGHDT and CDR2 YNNKEL (reference sequence). This CDR3 comprises 15 residues. The CDR3 coding sequence is TGTGCCAGCAGCCAAAGAGGACAGGGGAGCACTGAAGCTTTCTTT. It is translated as CASSQRGQGSTEAFF.

A single count supports this clonotype. A much larger clone lies a single base off, so this may be a read error. The chain links TRBV12-3 or TRBV12-4 to TRBJ2-7, with D perhaps assigned TRBD1 or TRBD2 (5 bases each). V was shortened by 4 bases and J by 6 bases, with 16 bases between the two germline ends. The CDR3 sequence is 14 residues long. The CDR3 loop is CASSSGGHNLEQYF. CDR3 nucleotide sequence: TGTGCCAGCAGTTCAGGAGGACATAACCTCGAGCAGTACTTC.

This clonotype was counted at least ten times. The CDR3 loop reads CASSLQTGLGMEQYF. The DNA for the CDR3 is TGTGCCAGCAGTCTTCAAACAGGGCTGGGCATGGAGCAGTACTTC. V and J are TRBV12-3 or TRBV12-4 and TRBJ2-7, with a possible D match to TRBD1 (6 bases). Trimming stripped 5 bases from V and 7 bases from J, with 21 bases between. This CDR3 comprises 15 residues.

The chain carries TRBV7-4 and TRBJ1-6; D might be TRBD1 (6 bases). The ends were cut back, 4 bases at V and 6 bases at J, with 13 bases in the middle. Germline CDR1 SGHVT, CDR2 SQSDAQ. The CDR3 contains 15 residues. The CDR3 DNA reads TGTGCCAGCAGCTCTATGGGACATCGTAATTCACCCCTCCACTTT. It specifies CASSSMGHRNSPLHF.

This chain links TRBV27 with TRBJ1-2; 7 bases line up with TRBD1. The germline V gene has CDR1 MNHEY and CDR2 SMNVEV (reference sequence). V shed 2 bases, J shed 8 bases, and the junction held 8 bases outside the gene matches. The CDR3 spans 14 residues. Here the CDR3 reads CASSLQGGAGGYTF. Here the CDR3 DNA reads TGTGCCAGCAGTTTACAGGGGGGCGCAGGAGGCTACACCTTC.

This clonotype was seen more than once but under ten times. This chain connects TRBV29-1 to TRBJ2-2, with 7 bases aligning to TRBD1. CDR1 and CDR2 (germline): SQVTM, ANQGSEA. Losses at the gene ends were 7 bases for V and 0 bases for J; bases not matched to a gene: 8. The CDR3 runs 15 residues. For the CDR3, the DNA is TGCAGCGCACGAGGACAGGAGACGAACACCGGGGAGCTGTTTTTT. Protein: CSARGQETNTGELFF.

This clonotype was observed a few times. The CDR3 reads CSARDNAGSSYEQYF. The CDR3 bases are TGCAGTGCTAGAGATAATGCGGGGAGCTCCTACGAGCAGTACTTC. The chain is built from TRBV20-1 and TRBJ2-7; the D gene is possibly TRBD2 (6 bases). Trimming took off 0 bases at V and 0 bases at J, with 12 bases between the two ends. Germline V CDR1 and CDR2: DFQATT, SNEGSKA (reference sequence). The CDR3 extends over 15 amino acids.

This clonotype was counted ten times or more. The CDR3 DNA is TGTGCCAGCAGCTTAGTACAGGACGCTGAAGCTTTCTTT. Protein product: CASSLVQDAEAFF. The gene calls are TRBV7-2 and TRBJ1-1; perhaps TRBD1 as D (5 bases). This CDR3 has 13 amino acids. Trimming cost V 1 base and J 6 bases, with 9 bases left between them. CDR1 is SGHTA, CDR2 FQGNSA, per germline.

In this sample, this clonotype turned up many times. The rearrangement joins TRBV28 to TRBJ1-4, with 7 bases identical to TRBD1. The CDR3 consists of 15 residues. The junction had 5 bases not matched to a gene; V was cut back by 2 bases and J by 5 bases. Germline CDR1 MDHEN, CDR2 SYDVKM. Here the CDR3 DNA reads TGTGCCAGCAGTTTACTGTCAGGGGGGAATGAAAAACTGTTTTTT. This sequence encodes CASSLLSGGNEKLFF. The whole variable domain, remainder taken from reference TRBV28 and TRBJ1-4, is DVKVTQSSRYLVKRTGEKVFLECVQDMDHENMFWYRQDPGLGLRLIYFSYDVKMKEKGDIPEGYSVSREKKERFSLILESASTNQTSMYLCASSLLSGGNEKLFFGSGTQLSVL.

This clonotype was detected a few times. CDR3 nucleotide sequence: TGTGCCAGTAGTATAGATTTTGGCGGTAACACTGAAGCTTTCTTT. Protein product: CASSIDFGGNTEAFF. This chain joins TRBV19 and TRBJ1-1; no clear D gene. This CDR3 is built from 15 residues. Trimming removed 0 bases at V and 2 bases at J, with 10 bases between. Per germline, CDR1 LNHDA and CDR2 SQIVND (reference sequence).

The chain joins TRBV11-2 to TRBJ1-3, with D uncertain. The V end lost 2 bases, the J end lost 0 bases, and 5 bases lay between the germline ends. This CDR3 comprises 14 residues. Germline V lookup: CDR1 SGHAT, CDR2 FQNNGV. CDR3 region: CASSLQTSGNTIYF. The CDR3 DNA reads as TGTGCCAGCAGCTTACAGACCTCTGGAAACACCATATATTTT. Full variable domain (remainder filled in from reference TRBV11-2 and TRBJ1-3): EAGVAQSPRYKIIEKRQSVAFWCNPISGHATLYWYQQILGQGPKLLIQFQNNGVVDDSQLPKDRFSAERLKGVDSTLKIQPAKLEDSAVYLCASSLQTSGNTIYFGEGSWLTVV.

The CDR3 loop is CASSLGPGGSEQYF. In nucleotides, the CDR3 is TGCGCCAGCAGCTTGGGTCCAGGTGGCTCCGAGCAGTACTTC. The V call is TRBV5-1, the J call TRBJ2-7; no firm D call. Germline lookup yields CDR1 SGHRS and CDR2 YFSETQ. The CDR3 runs 14 residues. V dropped 0 bases and J dropped 6 bases, with 13 bases sitting between them.

This clonotype was seen only a few times. The chain combines TRBV10-2 with TRBJ2-5, with TRBD2 identical over 13 bases. J gave up 3 bases and V 3 bases, and 7 bases lay outside the gene matches. This CDR3 contains 17 residues. Germline CDR1 is WSHSY and CDR2 is SAAADI. CDR3 bases: TGCGCCAGCAGTGATGCGGGACTAGCGGGAACCGAAGAGACCCAGTACTTC. Protein sequence: CASSDAGLAGTEETQYF.

The CDR3 loop is CASSLDNQETQYF. The DNA of the CDR3 is TGCGCCAGCAGCCTTGACAACCAAGAGACCCAGTACTTC. This sequence joins TRBV5-1 and TRBJ2-5; no clear D. CDR1 SGHRS and CDR2 YFSETQ come from the germline V gene. There are 13 residues in the CDR3. V lost 4 bases and J 0 bases, leaving 7 bases between the germline ends.

There are many counts of this clonotype. The genes are TRBV12-3 or TRBV12-4 and TRBJ2-7; a weak D match, TRBD1 (6 bases). Trimming removed 7 bases at V and 6 bases at J, with 19 bases between. The CDR3 totals 14 residues. DNA of the CDR3: TGTGCCAGCAATGAGGACGGATCCAGGGGCGAGCAGTACTTC. As protein: CASNEDGSRGEQYF.

The V gene is TRBV20-1, the J gene TRBJ2-1; TRBD1 matches 8 bases. V dropped 7 bases and J dropped 8; count of bases not matched to a gene: 4. The CDR3 is 11 amino acids. Germline CDR1 is DFQATT and CDR2 is SNEGSKA (reference sequence). The CDR3 region has the DNA TGCAGTGGGGACAGGTTTGATGAGCAGTTCTTC. Translating it yields CSGDRFDEQFF.

In regard to this clonotype: A junction end diverges from the germline sequence, so it may reflect a read error. This chain links TRBV5-1 with TRBJ2-1; D might be TRBD1 or TRBD2, each matching 5 bases. The CDR3 has 16 amino acids. The V gene's germline CDR1 is SGHRS and CDR2 YFSETQ. CDR3 sequence (DNA): TGCGCCAGCAGCGTCCGGGACGGCGGCTCCTACAGTGAGCAGTTCTTC. The encoded protein is CASSVRDGGSYSEQFF.